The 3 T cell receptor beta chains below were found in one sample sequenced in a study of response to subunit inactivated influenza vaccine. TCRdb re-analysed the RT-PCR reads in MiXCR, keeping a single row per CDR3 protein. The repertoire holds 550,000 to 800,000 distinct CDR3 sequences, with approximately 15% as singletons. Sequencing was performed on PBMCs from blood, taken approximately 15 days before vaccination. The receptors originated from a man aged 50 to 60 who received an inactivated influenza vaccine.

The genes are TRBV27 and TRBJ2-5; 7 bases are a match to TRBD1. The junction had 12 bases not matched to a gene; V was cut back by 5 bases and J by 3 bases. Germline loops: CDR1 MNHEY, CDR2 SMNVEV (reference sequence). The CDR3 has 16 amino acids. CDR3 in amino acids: CASSPVSHRGEETQYF. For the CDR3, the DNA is TGTGCCAGCAGTCCGGTGTCCCACAGGGGAGAAGAGACCCAGTACTTC.

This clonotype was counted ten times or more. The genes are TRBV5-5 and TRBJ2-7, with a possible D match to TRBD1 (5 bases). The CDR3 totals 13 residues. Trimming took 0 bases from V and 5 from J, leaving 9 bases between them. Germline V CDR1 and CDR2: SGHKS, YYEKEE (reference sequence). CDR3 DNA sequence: TGTGCCAGCAGCTTGGTCAGGGTTGACGAGCAGTACTTC. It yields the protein CASSLVRVDEQYF. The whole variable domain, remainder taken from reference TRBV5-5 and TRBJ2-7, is DAGVTQSPTHLIKTRGQQVTLRCSPISGHKSVSWYQQVLGQGPQFIFQYYEKEERGRGNFPDRFSARQFPNYSSELNVNALLLGDSALYLCASSLVRVDEQYFGPGTRLTVT.

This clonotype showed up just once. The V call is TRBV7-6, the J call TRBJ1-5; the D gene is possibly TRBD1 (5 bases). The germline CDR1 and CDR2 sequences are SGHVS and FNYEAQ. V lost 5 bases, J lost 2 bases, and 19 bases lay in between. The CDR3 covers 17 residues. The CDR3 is CASSPGRRGEGNQPQHF. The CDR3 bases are TGTGCCAGCAGCCCAGGACGGCGAGGGGAGGGCAATCAGCCCCAGCATTTT.